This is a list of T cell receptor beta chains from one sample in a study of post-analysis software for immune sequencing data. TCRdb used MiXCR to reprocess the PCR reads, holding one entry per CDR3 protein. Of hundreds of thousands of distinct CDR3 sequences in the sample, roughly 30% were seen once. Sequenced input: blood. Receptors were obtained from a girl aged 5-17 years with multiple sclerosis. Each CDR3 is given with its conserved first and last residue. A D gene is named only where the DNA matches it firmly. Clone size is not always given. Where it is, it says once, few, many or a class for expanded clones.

TGCGCCAGCAGCCAAACCGGGACGTGGGGAGAGACCCAGTACTTC,CASSQTGTWGETQYF,-,few,15,TRBV4-3,TRBJ2-5
TGCAGCGTGACTAGCGGGAGGAGATCCTACAATGAGCAGTACTTC,CSVTSGRRSYNEQYF,TRBD2,few,15,TRBV29-1,TRBJ2-7
TGCGCCAGCAGCCAGAGCGGGGGACGGGCGATGGTGTTCTTC,CASSQSGGRAMVFF,TRBD2,-,14,TRBV5-1,TRBJ2-1
TGTGCCAGCAGCTACCTGGGACTAGCGGAGGGCAATGAGCAGTTCTTC,CASSYLGLAEGNEQFF,TRBD2,-,16,TRBV27,TRBJ2-1
TGCGCCAGCAGCTTAGGACAGGGGCCCCCGGAGACTGAAGCTTTCTTT,CASSLGQGPPETEAFF,TRBD1,-,16,TRBV5-1,TRBJ1-1
TGTGCCAACGTAGACCGGGACGGCGAGAACCCGAACTATGGCTACACCTTC,CANVDRDGENPNYGYTF,-,-,17,TRBV12-3/TRBV12-4,TRBJ1-2
TGTGCCAGCTCTTTAACTACAAGCGGATCCTCCTACAATGAGCAGTTCTTC,CASSLTTSGSSYNEQFF,-,few,17,TRBV18,TRBJ2-1
TGTGCCAGCAGCCAAGGGGATGGAGGAGCTTTCTTT,CASSQGDGGAFF,-,-,12,TRBV3-1,TRBJ1-1
TGCAGCGTTGAAACAGGGGAGCTACCCCACTTT,CSVETGELPHF,TRBD1,-,11,TRBV29-1,TRBJ1-6
TGTGCCATCAGTGAGGGACAGGGGAGCGGAGAGACCCAGTACTTC,CAISEGQGSGETQYF,TRBD1,few,15,TRBV10-3,TRBJ2-5
TGTGCCAGCAGTACAGGGGGCACAGATACGCAGTATTTT,CASSTGGTDTQYF,TRBD1,many,13,TRBV28,TRBJ2-3
TGTGCCAGCAGTACTCAGACAGGGTCCTATGGCTACACCTTC,CASSTQTGSYGYTF,TRBD1,few,14,TRBV27,TRBJ1-2
TGTGCCAGCAGCCGCCCTAACGAGCAGTACTTC,CASSRPNEQYF,-,few,11,TRBV6-2/TRBV6-3,TRBJ2-7
TGCGCCAGCAGCCAAGATGGATACGGGACCAAGGGTCAGCCCCAGCATTTT,CASSQDGYGTKGQPQHF,-,few,17,TRBV4-1,TRBJ1-5
TGCGCCAGCAGCCAAGAACCCTCCCCGACTAGCACAGATACGCAGTATTTT,CASSQEPSPTSTDTQYF,-,-,17,TRBV4-3,TRBJ2-3
TGCAGTGCTAGAGCTGTCCCTATCGGCTACACCTTC,CSARAVPIGYTF,-,-,12,TRBV20-1,TRBJ1-2
TGTGCCAGCAGCTTAAAGCCCTCGGCCCCTGAAGCTTTCTTT,CASSLKPSAPEAFF,-,few,14,TRBV7-9,TRBJ1-1
TGTGCCAGCAGCTTCGACAGGGAGGATTCACCCCTCCACTTT,CASSFDREDSPLHF,TRBD1,few,14,TRBV7-2,TRBJ1-6
TGTGCCAGCAGAACTAACAGGGGGCGCCCCTACGAGCAGTACTTC,CASRTNRGRPYEQYF,TRBD1,-,15,TRBV6-2/TRBV6-3,TRBJ2-7
TGTGCCAGCAACGAAGGCGGGACAGCCAATGAAAAACTGTTTTTT,CASNEGGTANEKLFF,TRBD1,few,15,TRBV6-5,TRBJ1-4
TGTGCCAGCAGCCTCAGCGGACTAGCGGGGGGCTGGTCCTACAATGAGCAGTTCTTC,CASSLSGLAGGWSYNEQFF,TRBD2,few,19,TRBV6-1,TRBJ2-1
TGTGCCAGCAGCCATCTTCCTAGGATCTGGGAGACCCAGTACTTC,CASSHLPRIWETQYF,-,few,15,TRBV3-1,TRBJ2-5
TGTGCCAGCAGCTTCTCTAGAGGCTCAGATACGCAGTATTTT,CASSFSRGSDTQYF,-,few,14,TRBV11-2,TRBJ2-3
TGTGCCAGCAGCCCACTTGGGGTAGCCCAGCATTTT,CASSPLGVAQHF,-,few,12,TRBV28,TRBJ1-5
TGCGCCAGCAGCTTGGAAGCGGGGGTATACAATGAGCAGTTCTTC,CASSLEAGVYNEQFF,TRBD2,few,15,TRBV5-1,TRBJ2-1
TGCAGTGCCACGGAACATCGGGCTAGCGGGAGTAACGAGCAGTACTTC,CSATEHRASGSNEQYF,TRBD2,few,16,TRBV20-1,TRBJ2-7
TGTGCCAGCGTTAAAGAGGGGCAGGGCAAGGCGACCCAGTACTTC,CASVKEGQGKATQYF,-,-,15,TRBV27,TRBJ2-5
TGCAGTGCCGGGACTTTGGGATCGGTCCAGTACTTC,CSAGTLGSVQYF,-,-,12,TRBV20-1,TRBJ2-5
TGTGCCAGCAGTGAACAGCCCAGGGCTAACTATGGCTACACCTTC,CASSEQPRANYGYTF,-,once,15,TRBV6-1,TRBJ1-2
TGTGCCAGCAGCTTAGACGCGGGTTTAAGGGCCGGGGAGCTGTTTTTT,CASSLDAGLRAGELFF,-,-,16,TRBV7-2,TRBJ2-2
TGTGCCAGCAGTTACGGACGGCTAGCGGGGGGGCGGAGCCAGTACTTC,CASSYGRLAGGRSQYF,TRBD2,many,16,TRBV6-5,TRBJ2-5
TGTGCCAGCAGCTTAGCGGGTCCCAGGGGTAATGAAAAACTGTTTTTT,CASSLAGPRGNEKLFF,-,-,16,TRBV7-2,TRBJ1-4
TGCGGCGTTGATCTGGGCAGGGCGAAGCAGTACTTC,CGVDLGRAKQYF,-,few,12,TRBV29-1,TRBJ2-7
TGTGCCAGCAGCCTCAACCACAGGATCACAGATACGCAGTATTTT,CASSLNHRITDTQYF,-,few,15,TRBV7-2,TRBJ2-3
TGTGCCATCAGTGAGTCCCTAGCGGGGGCCTCCTACGAGCAGTACTTC,CAISESLAGASYEQYF,TRBD2,-,16,TRBV10-3,TRBJ2-7
TGCGCCAGCAGTGAGTCGACTCTGGAGCAGTACTTC,CASSESTLEQYF,-,few,12,TRBV10-2,TRBJ2-7
TGTGCCAGCAGCCCCGGGACAGGGGGCAATGAGCAGTTCTTC,CASSPGTGGNEQFF,TRBD1,many,14,TRBV5-6,TRBJ2-1
TGTGCCACCAGCAGCGAGACGGGGAGATACCAAGAGACCCAGTACTTC,CATSSETGRYQETQYF,-,many,16,TRBV15,TRBJ2-5
TGCAGCGGTAGCGGGGGGTACAATGAGCAGTTCTTC,CSGSGGYNEQFF,TRBD2,-,12,TRBV29-1,TRBJ2-1
TGTGCCAGCAGCCAGAGACAGGGGGCGAAGAGAAACATTCAGTACTTC,CASSQRQGAKRNIQYF,TRBD1,-,16,TRBV3-1,TRBJ2-4
TGTGCCAGCAGTCCCAGGGTATCCGGGGAGCTGTTTTTT,CASSPRVSGELFF,-,few,13,TRBV12-3/TRBV12-4,TRBJ2-2
TGCAGTGCTAGAGCCGATATTACGGTTACCTACGAGCAGTACTTC,CSARADITVTYEQYF,-,few,15,TRBV20-1,TRBJ2-7